The sequence of this T cell receptor (beta chain) was determined in a study of blood T cell repertoires in COVID-19. Study-level information: The United States, Italy and Spain supplied acute and convalescent COVID-19 samples. Sources were T cells, B-cell-depleted T cells, or PBMCs; the material itself was cDNA or gDNA.

CDR1 is SGHTA and CDR2 is FQGNSA in the germline V gene. The CDR3 has 15 residues. Between the trimmed V and J ends, which lost 5 bases and 8 bases, there was a span of 18 bases. Data came from immunoSEQ multiplex PCR; TCRdb stores just in-frame clones and leaves some out. This sample has 150,000 to 200,000 clones, with 88% found just once. The sequenced sample was peripheral blood. J is TRBJ1-4 and V is TRBV7-2; maybe TRBD1 (5 bases). This TCR derives from a man in his 60s with acute or convalescent COVID-19. The CDR3 here is CASSAGRGVSEKLFF. The CDR3 bases are TGTGCCAGCAGCGCCGGGAGGGGCGTTAGCGAAAAACTGTTTTTT.